This TCR beta chain was found in a study of PD-L1 blockade in urothelial cancer. In germline, CDR1 is SNHLY, CDR2 FYNNEI. The CDR3 totals 15 residues. Between the trimmed V and J ends, which lost 7 bases and 9 bases, there was a span of 22 bases. The data were produced by immunoSEQ multiplex PCR, yet TCRdb's version contains in-frame clones alone and is incomplete. Among about 25,000 clones listed, roughly 80% were seen once. Material: PBMCs, obtained around atezolizumab (anti-PD-L1) treatment. J is TRBJ2-1 and V is TRBV2; the D is unclear. This TCR was sampled from a man aged 70 or older with urothelial cancer. Here the CDR3 reads CASTIIPGESGEQFF. CDR3 coding DNA: TGTGCCAGCACTATAATCCCGGGTGAGTCGGGTGAGCAGTTCTTC.